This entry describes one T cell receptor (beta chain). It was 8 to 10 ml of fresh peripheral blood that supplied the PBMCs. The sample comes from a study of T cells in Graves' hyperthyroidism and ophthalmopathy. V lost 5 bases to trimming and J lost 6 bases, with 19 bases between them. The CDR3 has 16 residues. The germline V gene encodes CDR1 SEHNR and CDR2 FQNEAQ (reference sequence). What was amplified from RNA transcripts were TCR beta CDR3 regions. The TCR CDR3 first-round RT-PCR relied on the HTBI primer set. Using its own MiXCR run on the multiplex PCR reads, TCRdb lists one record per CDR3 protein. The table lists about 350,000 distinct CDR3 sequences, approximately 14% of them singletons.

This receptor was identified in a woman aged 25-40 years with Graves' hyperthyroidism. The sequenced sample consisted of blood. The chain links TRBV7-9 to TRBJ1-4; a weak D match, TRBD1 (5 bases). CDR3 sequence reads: CASSPRGGPGDEKLFF. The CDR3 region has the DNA TGTGCCAGCAGCCCTAGGGGCGGCCCGGGGGATGAAAAACTGTTTTTT.